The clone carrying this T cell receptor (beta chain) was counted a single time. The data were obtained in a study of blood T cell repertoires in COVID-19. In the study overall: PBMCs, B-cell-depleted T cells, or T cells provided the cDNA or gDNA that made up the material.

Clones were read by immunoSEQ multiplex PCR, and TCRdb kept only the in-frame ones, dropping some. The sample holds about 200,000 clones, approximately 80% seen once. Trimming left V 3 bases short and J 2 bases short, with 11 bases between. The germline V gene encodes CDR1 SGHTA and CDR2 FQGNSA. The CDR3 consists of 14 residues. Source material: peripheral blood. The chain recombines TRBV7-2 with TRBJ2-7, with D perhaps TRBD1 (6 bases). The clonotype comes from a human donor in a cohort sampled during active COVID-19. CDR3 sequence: CASSFQGRAYEQYF. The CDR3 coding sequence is TGTGCCAGCAGCTTCCAGGGGAGAGCCTACGAGCAGTACTTC.